Each of the 25 T cell receptor beta chains below was sequenced from the same sample in a study of blood T cell repertoires in COVID-19. Sequenced by immunoSEQ multiplex PCR; TCRdb stores in-frame clones only, minus some. In the table there are about 120,000 clones, approximately 71% of which are singletons. The sequenced material came from peripheral blood. The receptors were sampled from a human donor in a cohort sampled during active COVID-19.

The chain joins TRBV9 to TRBJ2-1; perhaps TRBD1 as D (6 bases). Per the germline V gene, CDR1 is SGDLS and CDR2 is YYNGEE. The CDR3 extends over 14 amino acids. With 3 bases removed from V and 2 bases from J, the gap between germline ends came to 9 bases. The CDR3 DNA sequence: TGTGCCAGCAGCGAGAGGACAGCCTACAATGAGCAGTTCTTC. Its translation: CASSERTAYNEQFF. Full variable domain (remainder filled in from reference TRBV9 and TRBJ2-1): DSGVTQTPKHLITATGQRVTLRCSPRSGDLSVYWYQQSLDQGLQFLIQYYNGEERAKGNILERFSAQQFPDLHSELNLSSLELGDSALYFCASSERTAYNEQFFGPGTRLTVL.

V and J are TRBV28 and TRBJ2-7; D may be TRBD2 (5 bases). The CDR3 contains 16 residues. Trimming pared 3 bases from V and 1 base from J, leaving 16 bases between. The germline CDR1 and CDR2 sequences are MDHEN and SYDVKM. CDR3: CASSLPVSDFSYEQYF. CDR3 DNA sequence: TGTGCCAGCAGTTTGCCAGTTTCGGACTTTTCCTACGAGCAGTACTTC.

J is TRBJ1-1 and V is TRBV7-9, with D perhaps matching TRBD1 (5 bases). Trimming pared 8 bases from V and 7 bases from J, leaving 11 bases between. Germline assignment: CDR1 SEHNR and CDR2 FQNEAQ (reference sequence). The CDR3 consists of 11 residues. The CDR3 here is CASPGGVEAFF. CDR3 nucleotides: TGTGCCAGCCCCGGGGGGGTTGAAGCTTTCTTT.

The chain joins TRBV11-3 to TRBJ2-5; 7 bases map to TRBD1. The CDR3 is 15 residues long. The J segment lost 5 bases and the V segment lost 5 bases, leaving 11 bases of the junction unmatched. Germline loops: CDR1 SGHNT, CDR2 YENEEA. CDR3 sequence reads: CASSPTTGEWETQYF. The CDR3 coding sequence is TGTGCCAGCAGCCCCACTACAGGGGAATGGGAGACCCAGTACTTC.

The genes are TRBV4-1 and TRBJ2-2; no definite D call. CDR3 length equals 12 residues. Germline lookup yields CDR1 MGHRA and CDR2 YSYEKL. Between the trimmed V and J ends, which lost 0 bases and 9 bases, there was a span of 5 bases. CDR3 amino acids: CASSQDLWELFF. DNA for the CDR3: TGCGCCAGCAGCCAAGATCTCTGGGAGCTGTTTTTT.

The J gene is TRBJ2-5, the V gene TRBV4-1, with 7 bases aligning to TRBD1. From germline, CDR1 is MGHRA and CDR2 YSYEKL. With 1 base clipped from V and 0 bases from J, the junction kept 11 bases outside the gene matches. The CDR3 is made up of 18 amino acids. CDR3 in DNA: TGCGCCAGCAGCCAAGGAGAACCACCGACAGGGAACCAAGAGACCCAGTACTTC. Encoded protein: CASSQGEPPTGNQETQYF.

V gene TRBV6-5 combines with J gene TRBJ2-7; perhaps TRBD2 as D (5 bases). Trimming cost V 6 bases and J 3 bases, with 12 bases left between them. CDR3 length equals 13 residues. The germline V gene encodes CDR1 MNHEY and CDR2 SVGAGI. CDR3 sequence: CASSQTLGYEQYF. In nucleotides, the CDR3 is TGTGCCAGCAGCCAGACACTAGGCTACGAGCAGTACTTC.

J is TRBJ2-7 and V is TRBV7-8, with D perhaps TRBD2 (6 bases). Trimming removed 3 bases from V and 3 bases from J, with 9 bases in between. Germline V lookup: CDR1 SGHVS, CDR2 FQNEAQ. There are 13 residues in the CDR3. CDR3 nucleotides: TGTGCCAGCAGCTTGGGAGGACTCTACGAGCAGTACTTC. This encodes CASSLGGLYEQYF. The whole variable domain, filled in from reference TRBV7-8 and TRBJ2-7, reads GAGVSQSPRYKVAKRGQDVALRCDPISGHVSLFWYQQALGQGPEFLTYFQNEAQLDKSGLPSDRFFAERPEGSVSTLKIQRTQQEDSAVYLCASSLGGLYEQYFGPGTRLTVT.

The V and J genes are TRBV7-9 and TRBJ1-2, with D perhaps TRBD1 (6 bases). Germline values: CDR1 SEHNR, CDR2 FQNEAQ (reference sequence). V dropped 3 bases and J dropped 10 bases, with 12 bases sitting between them. CDR3 length: 12 amino acids. The CDR3 spells CASSFTGTHYTF. The CDR3 DNA reads as TGTGCCAGCAGCTTTACTGGGACACACTACACCTTC.

V and J are TRBV6-2 or TRBV6-3 and TRBJ2-6; the match to TRBD1 covers 10 bases. This CDR3 has 19 amino acids. Germline-derived CDR1 and CDR2 are MNHEY and SVGEGT. Trimming cost V 6 bases and J 4 bases; bases outside gene matches: 15. In DNA form, the CDR3 reads TGTGCCAGCAGCCCTTGGGCCCGGGACAGGGGATCCGGGGCCAACGTCCTGACTTTC. It is translated as CASSPWARDRGSGANVLTF.

The rearrangement joins TRBV5-1 to TRBJ2-5, with TRBD1 as a possible D gene (5 bases). The V gene's germline CDR1 is SGHRS and CDR2 YFSETQ. The CDR3 contains 14 residues. Trimming took off 0 bases at V and 10 bases at J, with 16 bases between the two ends. The CDR3 coding sequence is TGCGCCAGCAGCTTGGACAGGCCGGGTGGGGACCAGTACTTC. This sequence encodes CASSLDRPGGDQYF.

Comments on this clone: Other DNA sequences in this specimen translate into the identical CDR3. The chain links TRBV19 to TRBJ2-7; D may be TRBD1 (5 bases). This CDR3 is 14 amino acids long. Deletions cut 4 bases from V and 0 bases from J, with 10 bases between. Germline-derived CDR1 and CDR2 are LNHDA and SQIVND (reference sequence). The CDR3 nucleotides read TGTGCCAGTAGTACCACAGGAAACTCCTACGAGCAGTACTTC. The encoded protein is CASSTTGNSYEQYF.

This chain links TRBV5-4 with TRBJ2-7; 10 bases are a match to TRBD1. The CDR3 sequence is 14 residues long. The V and J ends lost 4 bases and 1 base, in that order; junction bases with no gene match: 2. Germline V lookup: CDR1 SGHNT, CDR2 YYREEE (reference sequence). CDR3 bases: TGTGCCAGCAGCGGGACAGGGGCTTCCTACGAGCAGTACTTC. This translates into CASSGTGASYEQYF.

The chain uses TRBV11-3 and TRBJ1-1; D gene unclear. Germline loops: CDR1 SGHNT, CDR2 YENEEA. V lost 1 base and J lost 1, with 4 bases in between. The CDR3 spans 13 residues. CDR3 in amino acids: CASSLAENTEAFF. The CDR3 DNA reads as TGTGCCAGCAGCTTAGCAGAGAACACTGAAGCTTTCTTT.

This clone came up a few times. This chain links TRBV18 with TRBJ2-7, with D uncertain. Germline loops: CDR1 KGHSH, CDR2 LQKENI. Trimming removed 0 bases at V and 0 bases at J, with 3 bases between. This CDR3 comprises 13 residues. CDR3: CASSPPSSYEQYF. The CDR3, as DNA: TGTGCCAGCTCACCACCGAGCTCCTACGAGCAGTACTTC.

V and J are TRBV12-5 and TRBJ2-2; 9 nucleotides agree with TRBD1. V shed 6 bases, J shed 2 bases, and the junction held 7 bases outside the gene matches. Germline lookup yields CDR1 LGHNT and CDR2 FRNRAP. This CDR3 has 16 residues. The CDR3 coding sequence is TGTGCTAGTGGCCCGGGACAGGGAGCTAACACCGGGGAGCTGTTTTTT. It specifies CASGPGQGANTGELFF.

V and J are TRBV4-1 and TRBJ2-7; a weak D match, TRBD2 (6 bases). This CDR3 is built from 14 residues. CDR1 and CDR2 (germline): MGHRA, YSYEKL. V lost 4 bases and J lost 7, with 17 bases in between. The CDR3 nucleotides are TGCGCCAGCAGCCTCAAGCCTCTAGCGTGGGAGCAGTACTTC. Its translation: CASSLKPLAWEQYF.

This clone appeared a single time. V and J are TRBV5-1 and TRBJ1-2; a weak D match, TRBD1 (5 bases). CDR3 length: 15 residues. Per the germline V gene, CDR1 is SGHRS and CDR2 is YFSETQ. V was cut by 2 bases and J by 0 bases, with 11 bases left in between. The CDR3 is CASSLPGSANYGYTF. CDR3 in DNA: TGCGCCAGCAGCTTACCAGGGTCAGCTAACTATGGCTACACCTTC.

The V gene is TRBV5-1, the J gene TRBJ1-6; D gene ambiguous. Trimming left V 4 bases short and J 2 bases short, with 13 bases between. The germline gives CDR1 SGHRS, CDR2 YFSETQ. The CDR3 loop spans 16 amino acids. DNA for the CDR3: TGCGCCAGCAGCATAGGAGGGTTGGCCTATAATTCACCCCTCCACTTT. Protein product: CASSIGGLAYNSPLHF.

The chain joins TRBV3-1 (or the pseudogene TRBV3-2) to TRBJ2-7, with a tentative D call TRBD2 (6 bases). The CDR3 loop spans 15 amino acids. Trimming stripped 1 base from V and 3 bases from J, with 13 bases between. Germline-derived CDR1 and CDR2 are LGHDT and YNNKEL (reference sequence). The CDR3 sequence is CASSQVSLGGYEQYF. CDR3 nucleotides: TGTGCCAGCAGCCAAGTTAGCCTGGGGGGCTACGAGCAGTACTTC.

This chain links TRBV7-9 with TRBJ1-2, with 12 bases that match TRBD1. This CDR3 contains 16 residues. J was trimmed by 5 bases and V by 5 bases; bases with no gene match: 9. CDR1 is SEHNR, CDR2 FQNEAQ, per germline (reference sequence). CDR3 region: CASSHGTGGVPYGYTF. Here the CDR3 DNA reads TGTGCCAGCAGCCACGGGACAGGGGGCGTCCCGTATGGCTACACCTTC.

This chain uses TRBV19 with TRBJ2-7, with 9 bases lining up with TRBD2. This CDR3 spans 14 amino acids. Trimming cost V 3 bases and J 2 bases; bases outside gene matches: 2. Germline CDR1 and CDR2: LNHDA and SQIVND (reference sequence). The CDR3 is CASSILAGTYEQYF. The CDR3 DNA follows: TGTGCCAGTAGTATTCTAGCGGGGACCTACGAGCAGTACTTC.

V usage is TRBV7-9 and J usage is TRBJ1-1; 9 positions match TRBD1. V lost 5 bases and J lost 6; bases outside the gene matches: 7. Germline-derived CDR1 and CDR2 are SEHNR and FQNEAQ (reference sequence). The length of the CDR3 is 14 residues. CDR3 residues: CASSPGTGRSEAFF. For the CDR3, the DNA is TGTGCCAGCAGCCCCGGGACAGGGAGGTCTGAAGCTTTCTTT.

V is TRBV2 and J is TRBJ2-7, with 9 bases matching TRBD1. From germline, CDR1 is SNHLY and CDR2 FYNNEI. The CDR3 is 13 amino acids. J gave up 3 bases and V 6 bases, and 3 bases lay outside the gene matches. For the CDR3, the DNA is TGTGCCAGCAGCGGGACAGGGCGCTACGAGCAGTACTTC. Amino acids: CASSGTGRYEQYF.

The J gene is TRBJ2-7, the V gene TRBV11-3; D is uncertain. Looked up from germline, CDR1 is SGHNT and CDR2 is YENEEA. The CDR3 totals 14 residues. Between the trimmed V and J ends, which lost 4 bases and 0 bases, there was a span of 10 bases. Here the CDR3 reads CASSSLLSSYEQYF. In DNA form, the CDR3 reads TGTGCCAGCAGCTCTCTGCTATCCTCCTACGAGCAGTACTTC.